Listed here is a single T cell receptor (beta chain). CDR3 length: 16 amino acids. Germline assignment: CDR1 SGHRS and CDR2 YFSETQ. After removal of 2 bases from V and 5 bases from J, the junction contained 8 bases not matched to a gene. The data are from a study of technical replicates of blood from several donors. The repertoire was sequenced with immunoSEQ multiplex PCR; TCRdb's copy has only in-frame clones and lacks some. The sample includes 55,000 to 75,000 clones, 91% seen only once; the top ten take around 3.9%. The specimen sequenced was PBMCs. The TCR originated in a human donor in good health. Some clones in this sample may be carry-over from other donors' samples. This chain joins TRBV5-1 and TRBJ2-2; 8 positions match TRBD1. The CDR3 DNA reads as TGCGCCAGCAGCTTCGTCAGGGGGCTAGGAACCGGGGAGCTGTTTTTT. Translating it yields CASSFVRGLGTGELFF.